Following are 32 T cell receptor beta chains from one sample sequenced in a study of glioma-infiltrating T cells. TCR alpha and beta CDR3 regions were amplified from RNA using iRepertoire nested multiplex PCR. One entry per CDR3 protein, called by TCRdb with MiXCR from the multiplex PCR reads. The profile shows about 180,000 distinct CDR3 sequences, roughly 45% of them singletons. Sample: glioma tissue, nonneoplastic brain tissue, or PBMCs (not recorded which). The receptor source for this set is a human donor with low-grade glioma or glioblastoma, undergoing nonglioma brain surgery, or in good health (not recorded which).

This clonotype was detected a few times. One base away lies a much larger clone, so this may be a sequencing read error. This chain links TRBV25-1 with TRBJ1-1, with 7 bases identical to TRBD1. V was clipped by 1 base and J by 5 bases; unmatched bases: 10. CDR1 and CDR2 (germline): MGHDK, SYGVNS. This CDR3 is built from 16 residues. CDR3 sequence: CASSEFDTGAVTEAFF. CDR3 nucleotide sequence: TGTGCCAGCAGTGAATTTGATACAGGGGCCGTGACTGAAGCTTTCTTT.

The chain combines TRBV6-1 with TRBJ2-5; 8 nucleotides match TRBD1. Unmatched junction bases numbered 9, after V lost 0 bases and J lost 0 bases. The germline V gene encodes CDR1 MNHNS and CDR2 SASEGT. The CDR3 is 18 residues long. CDR3 nucleotide sequence: TGTGCCAGCAGTGAAGCAAGAACAGGGGGGCCCTACCAAGAGACCCAGTACTTC. Its translation: CASSEARTGGPYQETQYF.

The V call is TRBV19, the J call TRBJ2-1; 10 positions match TRBD2. J was trimmed by 9 bases and V by 3 bases; bases with no gene match: 8. This CDR3 is built from 15 residues. Germline loops: CDR1 LNHDA, CDR2 SQIVND (reference sequence). CDR3 sequence reads: CASSIQLGTSVEQFF. CDR3 nucleotides: TGTGCCAGTAGTATTCAGCTCGGGACTAGCGTTGAGCAGTTCTTC. Full variable domain (missing parts from reference TRBV19 and TRBJ2-1): DGGITQSPKYLFRKEGQNVTLSCEQNLNHDAMYWYRQDPGQGLRLIYYSQIVNDFQKGDIAEGYSVSREKKESFPLTVTSAQKNPTAFYLCASSIQLGTSVEQFFGPGTRLTVL.

Many counts were recorded for this clonotype. The V call is TRBV19, the J call TRBJ1-2, with D possibly being TRBD1 (5 bases). The CDR3 spans 13 residues. Trimming cost V 3 bases and J 7 bases, with 12 bases left between them. Per the germline V gene, CDR1 is LNHDA and CDR2 is SQIVND (reference sequence). In DNA form, the CDR3 reads TGTGCCAGTAGTATCGACAGTAAAGCTGGCTACACCTTC. This codes for CASSIDSKAGYTF. Supplemented by reference TRBV19 and TRBJ1-2, the full variable domain reads DGGITQSPKYLFRKEGQNVTLSCEQNLNHDAMYWYRQDPGQGLRLIYYSQIVNDFQKGDIAEGYSVSREKKESFPLTVTSAQKNPTAFYLCASSIDSKAGYTFGSGTRLTVV.

V gene TRBV9 combines with J gene TRBJ1-5, with D perhaps matching TRBD1 (5 bases). Trimming shortened V by 5 bases and J by 2 bases, and 14 bases separated the two germline ends. Germline CDR1 is SGDLS and CDR2 is YYNGEE. This CDR3 region has 15 residues. The CDR3 bases are TGTGCCAGCAGTCTGTGTACAGGCCGCAATCAGCCCCAGCATTTT. It specifies CASSLCTGRNQPQHF.

This chain joins TRBV19 and TRBJ1-3, with D possibly TRBD1 on 5 matching bases. The CDR3 length is 19 residues. Germline-derived CDR1 and CDR2 are LNHDA and SQIVND (reference sequence). Trimming cost V 5 bases and J 0 bases, with 23 bases left between them. CDR3 bases: TGTGCCAGTAGTCTACAATTGGGGCCAGGAACGCACTCTGGAAACACCATATATTTT. Translation gives CASSLQLGPGTHSGNTIYF. Full variable domain (remainder filled in from reference TRBV19 and TRBJ1-3): DGGITQSPKYLFRKEGQNVTLSCEQNLNHDAMYWYRQDPGQGLRLIYYSQIVNDFQKGDIAEGYSVSREKKESFPLTVTSAQKNPTAFYLCASSLQLGPGTHSGNTIYFGEGSWLTVV.

With respect to this clonotype: It is likely a read error, because the conserved phenylalanine at the end of the CDR3 is missing. The chain joins TRBV24-1 to TRBJ2-3; D might be TRBD2 (6 bases). V was cut by 3 bases and J by 0 bases, with 15 bases left in between. The V gene's germline CDR1 is KGHDR and CDR2 SFDVKD. This CDR3 region has 17 residues. CDR3 loop: CATSDPQPGASTDTQYI. The CDR3 DNA sequence: TGTGCCACCAGTGATCCACAACCGGGAGCAAGCACAGATACGCAGTATATT.

This clonotype was found many times. The J gene is TRBJ2-3, the V gene TRBV12-3 or TRBV12-4; 7 nucleotides match TRBD1. This CDR3 region has 16 residues. V lost 3 bases and J lost 2; bases outside the gene matches: 8. The chain's CDR3 is CASSLDGDSVTDTQYF. Here the CDR3 DNA reads TGTGCCAGCAGTTTGGATGGGGACAGCGTCACAGATACGCAGTATTTT.

This rearrangement joins TRBV11-3 to TRBJ2-5; TRBD2 matches at 7 bases. From germline, CDR1 is SGHNT and CDR2 YENEEA. The J segment lost 7 bases and the V segment lost 8 bases, leaving 10 bases of the junction unmatched. This CDR3 spans 13 amino acids. CDR3 in amino acids: CASSPGGGGTQYF. In nucleotides, the CDR3 is TGTGCCAGCTCCCCGGGAGGCGGGGGGACCCAGTACTTC.

This clonotype showed up just once. An end of the junction does not agree with germline; a read error may underlie this. Here the CDR3 reads CSARDLRSGRKETHYF. The CDR3 bases are TGCAGTGCTAGAGATTTGAGGTCTGGGCGAAAAGAGACCCATTACTTC. V is TRBV20-1 and J is TRBJ2-5; the D is unclear. The CDR3 spans 16 residues. The germline CDR1 and CDR2 sequences are DFQATT and SNEGSKA (reference sequence).

This clonotype was counted a single time. This clone may be a read error of a much larger clone one base away. The chain is built from TRBV20-1 and TRBJ2-5, with D unclear. Trimming removed 0 bases from V and 5 bases from J, with 13 bases in between. There are 14 residues in the CDR3. The germline CDR1 and CDR2 sequences are DFQATT and SNEGSKA (reference sequence). The CDR3 sequence: CSARDPQFFETQYF. The CDR3 DNA reads as TGCAGTGCTAGAGATCCCCAGTTTTTCGAGACCCAGTACTTC.

This clonotype was counted between two and nine times. A much more abundant neighbour one base away suggests this may be a read error. This sequence joins TRBV20-1 and TRBJ2-5; D not certain. Germline V gene lookup returns CDR1 DFQATT and CDR2 SNEGSKA (reference sequence). V gave up 5 bases and J gave up 4 bases, with 11 bases separating them. The CDR3 loop spans 12 amino acids. The CDR3 DNA reads TGCAGTGCTTCTAAACTCCTAGAGACCCAGTACTTC. Translation gives CSASKLLETQYF.

This clonotype was found many times. The chain couples TRBV28 to TRBJ2-5; no clear D. Germline CDR1 reads MDHEN; CDR2 reads SYDVKM. This CDR3 has 11 residues. The V and J ends lost 6 bases and 0 bases respectively, with 2 bases between them. The CDR3 spells CASSNQETQYF. Here the CDR3 DNA reads TGTGCCAGCAGCAACCAAGAGACCCAGTACTTC.

Details on this clonotype: This may arise from a read error, as a much more abundant clone is one base away. V gene TRBV20-1 combines with J gene TRBJ2-3, with D hard to call. Germline CDR1 DFQATT, CDR2 SNEGSKA (reference sequence). The CDR3 loop spans 12 amino acids. The DNA of the CDR3 is TGCAGCGACGCAAATGAAGGTCATACGCAGTATTTT. This translates into CSDANEGHTQYF.

The table lists this clonotype with a count of one. V gene TRBV5-4 combines with J gene TRBJ1-6, with a possible D match to TRBD1 (6 bases). The germline V gene encodes CDR1 SGHNT and CDR2 YYREEE (reference sequence). The CDR3 contains 16 residues. V was trimmed by 0 bases and J by 7 bases, leaving 14 bases between them. CDR3 region: CASSLDRADGNSPLHF. CDR3 in DNA: TGTGCCAGCAGCTTGGACAGGGCGGACGGAAATTCACCCCTCCACTTT.

This clonotype was counted many times. The rearrangement links TRBV7-9 to TRBJ2-1; D is unresolved. The CDR3 extends over 12 amino acids. V lost 7 bases to trimming and J lost 2 bases, with 6 bases between them. Per the germline V gene, CDR1 is SEHNR and CDR2 is FQNEAQ (reference sequence). The DNA of the CDR3 is TGTGCCAGCATGGGCGCCTACAATGAGCAGTTCTTC. Residues: CASMGAYNEQFF.

This clonotype was recorded a few times. The chain links TRBV5-1 to TRBJ2-7; a weak D match, TRBD1 (5 bases). The CDR3 covers 14 residues. V was trimmed by 4 bases and J by 2 bases, leaving 13 bases between them. In germline, CDR1 is SGHRS, CDR2 YFSETQ. This CDR3 is CASSKGPQTYEQYF. The CDR3 nucleotides read TGCGCCAGCAGCAAGGGGCCGCAAACCTACGAGCAGTACTTC. The full variable domain, rest sourced from reference TRBV5-1 and TRBJ2-7, is KAGVTQTPRYLIKTRGQQVTLSCSPISGHRSVSWYQQTPGQGLQFLFEYFSETQRNKGNFPGRFSGRQFSNSRSEMNVSTLELGDSALYLCASSKGPQTYEQYFGPGTRLTVT.

V usage is TRBV20-1 and J usage is TRBJ2-3; 9 positions agree with TRBD2. V shed 4 bases, J shed 2 bases, and the junction held 4 bases outside the gene matches. CDR1 is DFQATT, CDR2 SNEGSKA, per germline (reference sequence). The CDR3 runs 14 residues. The CDR3 region is CSATSGTYTDTQYF. The CDR3 coding sequence is TGCAGTGCTACTAGCGGGACCTACACAGATACGCAGTATTTT.

J is TRBJ2-7 and V is TRBV11-2; D may correspond to TRBD1 or TRBD2 (5 bases each). CDR3 size: 13 residues. Trimming stripped 6 bases from V and 3 bases from J, with 12 bases between. Germline V gives CDR1 SGHAT, CDR2 FQNNGV. In DNA form, the CDR3 reads TGTGCCAGCAGTTATGGGACCTACTACGAGCAGTACTTC. Protein product: CASSYGTYYEQYF.

The sample holds a few counts of this clonotype. Likely a read error: the CDR3 ends without its conserved phenylalanine or tryptophan. The chain joins TRBV12-3 or TRBV12-4 to TRBJ1-5; D unclear. Trimming left V 3 bases short and J 6 bases short, with 9 bases between. The CDR3 length is 13 residues. The CDR3 spells CASSLSQSQPQHS. The CDR3 DNA reads TGTGCCAGCAGTTTGTCCCAAAGTCAGCCCCAGCATTCT.

Many counts were recorded for this clonotype. The rearrangement uses TRBV7-9 and TRBJ2-1; no reliable D call. The CDR3 sequence is 15 residues long. The V end was cut by 5 bases, the J end by 0 bases, with 11 bases between. Germline assignment: CDR1 SEHNR and CDR2 FQNEAQ (reference sequence). This CDR3 reads CASSRPPPSYNEQFF. The CDR3 coding sequence is TGTGCCAGCAGCCGGCCTCCCCCCTCCTACAATGAGCAGTTCTTC.

This clonotype was counted a few times. This rearrangement joins TRBV2 to TRBJ2-1; 13 nucleotides align to TRBD2. Germline V gene lookup returns CDR1 SNHLY and CDR2 FYNNEI. This CDR3 has 15 residues. Trimming at V came to 6 bases and at J to 7 bases, leaving 6 bases not matched to a gene. The CDR3 is CASRTSGRGENEQFF. The CDR3, as DNA: TGTGCCAGCAGAACTAGCGGGAGGGGGGAGAATGAGCAGTTCTTC.

The chain joins TRBV28 to TRBJ2-7, with no clear D. CDR1 and CDR2 from the germline V gene are MDHEN and SYDVKM. This CDR3 is built from 14 residues. V was pared by 3 bases and J by 7 bases, with 16 bases between. The CDR3 DNA reads as TGTGCCAGCAGTTTGCCCGACAAGGTCCATGAGCAGTACTTC. It translates to CASSLPDKVHEQYF.

This clonotype appeared a few times. The chain uses TRBV3-1 and TRBJ2-1; 7 positions match TRBD1. After removal of 2 bases from V and 8 bases from J, the junction contained 3 bases not matched to a gene. The germline CDR1 and CDR2 sequences are LGHDT and YNNKEL (reference sequence). CDR3 length: 13 residues. The CDR3 here is CASSQSDRDEQFF. The CDR3 DNA is TGTGCCAGCAGCCAATCCGACAGGGATGAGCAGTTCTTC.

Notes on this clonotype: Given a much more abundant clone one base away, this may be a read error. This chain joins TRBV28 and TRBJ2-2; D is possibly TRBD1 (5 bases). This CDR3 is 15 amino acids long. Germline V lookup: CDR1 MDHEN, CDR2 SYDVKM. The V gene lost 9 bases and the J gene lost 1 base, with 15 bases spanning the gap. In DNA, the CDR3 is TGTGCCAGAAGGCCCTCCCAGGGGAACACCGGGGAGCTGTTTTTT. Translated: CARRPSQGNTGELFF.

This clonotype was recorded many times. V and J are TRBV28 and TRBJ1-1; D gene unclear. The CDR3 is 15 residues long. From germline, CDR1 is MDHEN and CDR2 SYDVKM. The V gene lost 6 bases and the J gene lost 4 bases, with 18 bases spanning the gap. The CDR3 sequence: CASRQRTAVGTEAFF. The CDR3 region has the DNA TGTGCCAGCAGACAAAGGACGGCTGTTGGCACTGAAGCTTTCTTT.

CDR3: CASSQGQSYKDTQYF. The CDR3 coding sequence is TGTGCCAGCAGCCAAGGGCAATCCTACAAAGATACGCAGTATTTT. V usage is TRBV7-9 and J usage is TRBJ2-3; no reliable D call. CDR1 and CDR2 (germline): SEHNR, FQNEAQ (reference sequence). This CDR3 contains 15 residues. The V end was cut by 5 bases, the J end by 5 bases, with 17 bases between.

The V gene is TRBV2, the J gene TRBJ2-1, with D unresolved. The length of the CDR3 is 14 residues. CDR1 is SNHLY, CDR2 FYNNEI, per germline. With 2 bases removed from V and 3 bases from J, the gap between germline ends came to 8 bases. CDR3 sequence: CASSELILYNEQFF. CDR3 coding DNA: TGTGCCAGCAGTGAACTGATACTCTACAATGAGCAGTTCTTC. Full variable domain (remainder filled in from reference TRBV2 and TRBJ2-1): EPEVTQTPSHQVTQMGQEVILRCVPISNHLYFYWYRQILGQKVEFLVSFYNNEISEKSEIFDDQFSVERPDGSNFTLKIRSTKLEDSAMYFCASSELILYNEQFFGPGTRLTVL.

This clonotype has just a few counts. The chain recombines TRBV24-1 with TRBJ2-7, with TRBD1 identical over 7 bases. The germline gives CDR1 KGHDR, CDR2 SFDVKD. J was trimmed by 7 bases and V by 3 bases; bases with no gene match: 5. This CDR3 comprises 13 residues. DNA for the CDR3: TGTGCCACCAGTGATGGGACAGCGCGGGAGCAGTACTTC. It specifies CATSDGTAREQYF.

Of note for this clonotype: A clone one base away is much larger, so this may be a read error. The chain couples TRBV2 to TRBJ1-1, with 8 positions matching TRBD1. The CDR3 has 12 amino acids. Germline V gives CDR1 SNHLY, CDR2 FYNNEI. V shed 5 bases, J shed 8 bases, and the junction held 4 bases outside the gene matches. CDR3 in DNA: TGTGCCAGCAGTCTGACAGGGGCCGAAGCTTTCTTT. As protein: CASSLTGAEAFF.

This clonotype appeared many times. This chain connects TRBV28 to TRBJ2-1; 8 nucleotides agree with TRBD2. V trimming: 6 bases; J trimming: 1 base; junction bases outside the gene matches: 17. The V gene's germline CDR1 is MDHEN and CDR2 SYDVKM. This CDR3 contains 19 residues. DNA for the CDR3: TGTGCCAGCAGATCGTTAGGGCCCTCAAAGCGGGAGTCCTACAATGAGCAGTTCTTC. It specifies CASRSLGPSKRESYNEQFF. Filled out from reference TRBV28 and TRBJ2-1, the complete variable domain reads DVKVTQSSRYLVKRTGEKVFLECVQDMDHENMFWYRQDPGLGLRLIYFSYDVKMKEKGDIPEGYSVSREKKERFSLILESASTNQTSMYLCASRSLGPSKRESYNEQFFGPGTRLTVL.

This clonotype was observed once. One end of the junction does not line up with germline, which may come from a read error. The chain carries TRBV6-2 or TRBV6-3 and TRBJ1-2; D uncertain. CDR1 and CDR2 (germline): MNHEY, SVGEGT. The CDR3 is 14 residues long. The CDR3 spells CASIERVEAYGYTF. In DNA, the CDR3 is TGTGCCAGCATCGAGAGGGTTGAGGCTTATGGATACACCTTC.